These 9 T cell receptor beta chains were all obtained from the same sample, sequenced in a study of cytomegalovirus exposure and HLA in healthy donors. PCR involved 60 Vbeta and 13 Jbeta primers. Produced via immunoSEQ multiplex PCR; TCRdb's table is partial and in-frame only. The data include approximately 110,000 clones; the top ten clones carry 0.59%. Sequenced sample: PBMCs. These receptors all stem from a man aged 50 to 59 in good health and CMV-seronegative.

The chain carries TRBV9 and TRBJ2-7; 8 positions agree with TRBD1. Germline loops: CDR1 SGDLS, CDR2 YYNGEE. Losses at the gene ends were 5 bases for V and 5 bases for J; bases not matched to a gene: 9. The CDR3 spans 14 residues. CDR3 in amino acids: CASSRLDRGHEQYF. In DNA, the CDR3 is TGTGCCAGCAGTCGTCTCGACAGGGGCCACGAGCAGTACTTC.

The V call is TRBV16, the J call TRBJ1-5; 7 bases align to TRBD1. The CDR3 runs 14 residues. Per the germline V gene, CDR1 is KGHSY and CDR2 is FQNENV. J was trimmed by 4 bases and V by 6 bases; bases with no gene match: 6. The DNA for the CDR3 is TGTGCCAGCAGGGAGAGGGGGCATAATCAGCCCCAGCATTTT. Amino acid sequence: CASRERGHNQPQHF.

This sequence joins TRBV9 and TRBJ2-2; no definite D call. Trimming removed 0 bases at V and 1 base at J, with 7 bases between. In germline, CDR1 is SGDLS, CDR2 YYNGEE. The CDR3 contains 15 residues. This CDR3 reads CASSVGVRNTGELFF. The CDR3 DNA follows: TGTGCCAGCAGCGTAGGTGTCAGGAACACCGGGGAGCTGTTTTTT. Variable domain in full (rest from reference TRBV9 and TRBJ2-2): DSGVTQTPKHLITATGQRVTLRCSPRSGDLSVYWYQQSLDQGLQFLIQYYNGEERAKGNILERFSAQQFPDLHSELNLSSLELGDSALYFCASSVGVRNTGELFFGEGSRLTVL.

The chain carries TRBV18 and TRBJ1-2; unclear D gene. The CDR3 has 14 residues. V was trimmed by 3 bases and J by 6 bases, leaving 14 bases between them. Germline V gene sequence: CDR1 KGHSH, CDR2 LQKENI. In nucleotides, the CDR3 is TGTGCCAGCTCACCGACCGGGATGGAGGATGGCTACACCTTC. Residues: CASSPTGMEDGYTF.

V is TRBV2 and J is TRBJ2-5; D gene ambiguous. The tail of the sequence fits TRBJ2-7 better, so the J call may be wrong. The CDR3 runs to 13 residues. Germline V gene sequence: CDR1 SNHLY, CDR2 FYNNEI. Written as DNA, the CDR3 is TGTGCCACTAAATCGAGCCTTTCCTACGAGCAGTACTTC. It encodes CATKSSLSYEQYF.

The gene calls are TRBV7-2 and TRBJ1-2; 11 bases map to TRBD1. The CDR3 covers 16 residues. With 5 bases clipped from V and 4 bases from J, the junction kept 9 bases outside the gene matches. In germline, CDR1 is SGHTA, CDR2 FQGNSA. The CDR3 sequence is CASSLGGGQGVYGYTF. The CDR3 DNA reads TGTGCCAGCAGCCTTGGGGGGGGACAGGGGGTCTATGGCTACACCTTC.

The chain joins TRBV6-5 to TRBJ2-3, with TRBD2 matching 8 bases. V was pared by 0 bases and J by 4 bases, with 3 bases of the junction left unmatched. Looked up from germline, CDR1 is MNHEY and CDR2 is SVGAGI. The CDR3 sequence is 15 residues long. The CDR3 region is CASSYSAGGADTQYF. The DNA for the CDR3 is TGTGCCAGCAGTTACTCGGCGGGAGGCGCAGATACGCAGTATTTT.

The V gene is TRBV4-3, the J gene TRBJ1-4, with D perhaps TRBD1 (6 bases). With 0 bases removed from V and 16 bases from J, the gap between germline ends came to 15 bases. This CDR3 region has 13 residues. Germline loops: CDR1 LGHNA, CDR2 YSLEER. CDR3 nucleotide sequence: TGCGCCAGCAGCCAAGATGTAGGGACAACGGCGTTTTTT. This sequence encodes CASSQDVGTTAFF.

V usage is TRBV6-5 and J usage is TRBJ1-1; TRBD1 aligns across 8 bases. Germline CDR1 reads MNHEY; CDR2 reads SVGAGI. Losses at the gene ends were 7 bases for V and 5 bases for J; bases not matched to a gene: 9. The CDR3 contains 14 residues. The CDR3 here is CASKIQGAGTEAFF. In DNA, the CDR3 is TGTGCCAGCAAAATCCAGGGGGCGGGGACTGAAGCTTTCTTT.